Each of the 24 T cell receptor beta chains below was sequenced from the same sample in a study of blood T cell repertoires in COVID-19. The repertoire was sequenced with immunoSEQ multiplex PCR; TCRdb's copy has only in-frame clones and lacks some. The data contain about 360,000 clones, around 87% of them seen just once; the ten biggest clones take up 3%. The sequencing sample was made of peripheral blood. The receptor set was obtained from a human donor in a cohort sampled during active COVID-19.

The genes are TRBV5-1 and TRBJ1-2; D ambiguous. The ends were cut back, 1 base at V and 8 bases at J, with 9 bases in the middle. The V gene's germline CDR1 is SGHRS and CDR2 YFSETQ. The CDR3 runs to 12 residues. CDR3 residues: CASSLIPGGYTF. The CDR3 DNA is TGCGCCAGCAGCTTGATTCCTGGCGGCTACACCTTC.

The chain recombines TRBV19 with TRBJ2-1; 13 bases match TRBD2. Trimming removed 5 bases from V and 4 bases from J; junction bases left unmatched: 8. CDR1 is LNHDA and CDR2 is SQIVND in the germline V gene (reference sequence). The CDR3 sequence is 17 residues long. The CDR3 DNA reads as TGTGCCAGTAGTGTACGGACTAGCGGGAGTTCTTACAATGAGCAGTTCTTC. Translation gives CASSVRTSGSSYNEQFF. The full variable domain, with the rest looked up from reference TRBV19 and TRBJ2-1, is DGGITQSPKYLFRKEGQNVTLSCEQNLNHDAMYWYRQDPGQGLRLIYYSQIVNDFQKGDIAEGYSVSREKKESFPLTVTSAQKNPTAFYLCASSVRTSGSSYNEQFFGPGTRLTVL.

V and J are TRBV6-5 and TRBJ2-5, with D possibly matching TRBD2 (5 bases). The V end was cut by 2 bases, the J end by 3 bases, with 10 bases between. This CDR3 is built from 14 residues. Per germline, CDR1 MNHEY and CDR2 SVGAGI. The CDR3 spells CASSYGDSEETQYF. For the CDR3, the DNA is TGTGCCAGCAGTTACGGCGATAGCGAAGAGACCCAGTACTTC.

This clone was picked up a small number of times. The rearrangement links TRBV6-6 to TRBJ1-3; 7 bases agree with TRBD1. This CDR3 spans 14 amino acids. Germline CDR1 is MNHNY and CDR2 is SVGAGI (reference sequence). With 6 bases clipped from V and 4 bases from J, the junction kept 6 bases outside the gene matches. CDR3 coding DNA: TGTGCCAGCAGAGAGGGGGCGAGGGGAAACACCATATATTTT. Translating it yields CASREGARGNTIYF.

The chain links TRBV2 to TRBJ2-1; 8 bases match TRBD1. Per germline, CDR1 SNHLY and CDR2 FYNNEI. After removal of 7 bases from V and 1 base from J, the junction contained 3 bases not matched to a gene. The CDR3 has 14 residues. The CDR3 DNA follows: TGTGCCAGCACACGGGACAGGTCCTACAATGAGCAGTTCTTC. Its protein is CASTRDRSYNEQFF.

This chain connects TRBV23-1 to TRBJ2-1, with 8 positions matching TRBD2. TRBV23-1 is reported as an ORF; its role is uncertain. The CDR3 is 17 amino acids. The V segment lost 4 bases and the J segment 7 bases; nucleotides outside the gene matches: 15. The CDR3 DNA follows: TGCGCCAGCAGTCGATTTCCCGGGACTAGGTTGGAAAATGAGCAGTTCTTC. The encoded protein is CASSRFPGTRLENEQFF.

The V gene is TRBV9, the J gene TRBJ1-4; 10 positions match TRBD1. The CDR3 length is 15 residues. V trimming: 0 bases; J trimming: 8 bases; junction bases outside the gene matches: 4. Germline CDR1 SGDLS, CDR2 YYNGEE. In DNA, the CDR3 is TGTGCCAGCAGCGTAGGTGGGACAGGGGACGAAAAACTGTTTTTT. Translated: CASSVGGTGDEKLFF.

This clone was counted between two and nine times. The chain joins TRBV6-5 to TRBJ1-4, with 8 bases that match TRBD1. The CDR3 extends over 15 amino acids. V lost 9 bases, J lost 3 bases, and 9 bases stayed unmatched. Germline V gene sequence: CDR1 MNHEY, CDR2 SVGAGI. Written as DNA, the CDR3 is TGTGCCAGTCTTACAGGGGGGGGACCTAATGAAAAACTGTTTTTT. Its protein product is CASLTGGGPNEKLFF.

V and J are TRBV24-1 and TRBJ2-6; perhaps TRBD2 as D (6 bases). This CDR3 has 14 residues. Germline loops: CDR1 KGHDR, CDR2 SFDVKD. Trimming stripped 6 bases from V and 2 bases from J, with 7 bases between. CDR3 nucleotides: TGTGCCACCAGTCGGGGGACTGGGGCCAACGTCCTGACTTTC. Translated, it gives CATSRGTGANVLTF.

J is TRBJ2-7 and V is TRBV2; TRBD1 agrees at 7 bases. Unmatched junction bases numbered 15, after V lost 7 bases and J lost 3 bases. Germline lookup yields CDR1 SNHLY and CDR2 FYNNEI. There are 16 residues in the CDR3. The chain's CDR3 is CASTTEGALRDYEQYF. As DNA, the CDR3 is TGTGCCAGCACCACCGAGGGGGCATTGAGGGACTACGAGCAGTACTTC.

The gene calls are TRBV7-3 and TRBJ1-1; D is uncertain. This CDR3 is 15 amino acids long. Deletions cut 0 bases from V and 5 bases from J, with 13 bases between. Germline V lookup: CDR1 SGHTA, CDR2 FQGTGA. The CDR3 DNA follows: TGTGCCAGCAGCTTAACCCCCGGCCGAGGGACTGAAGCTTTCTTT. Residues: CASSLTPGRGTEAFF.

CDR3 loop: CASSEGEGSYNEQFF. CDR3 DNA: TGTGCCAGCAGCGAGGGAGAGGGATCCTACAATGAGCAGTTCTTC. This rearrangement joins TRBV9 to TRBJ2-1, with D possibly being TRBD2 (5 bases). V lost 3 bases and J 1 base, leaving 11 bases between the germline ends. The length of the CDR3 is 15 residues. The germline V gene encodes CDR1 SGDLS and CDR2 YYNGEE.

The sample holds one count of this clone. This sequence joins TRBV3-1 (or the pseudogene TRBV3-2) and TRBJ2-6, with a possible D match to TRBD1 (5 bases). CDR1 and CDR2 (germline): LGHDT, YNNKEL (reference sequence). V was clipped by 0 bases and J by 10 bases, with 13 bases between them. The CDR3 runs to 15 residues. CDR3 region: CASSQDLGRQNVLTF. The CDR3 region has the DNA TGTGCCAGCAGCCAAGATTTGGGGCGCCAAAACGTCCTGACTTTC.

This clone was found once. The chain joins TRBV13 to TRBJ1-6; TRBD1 is a possible D gene (6 bases). The length of the CDR3 is 21 residues. Looked up from germline, CDR1 is PRHDT and CDR2 is FYEKMQ (reference sequence). V gave up 1 base and J gave up 0 bases, with 22 bases separating them. Written as DNA, the CDR3 is TGTGCCAGCAGCTTAGCCGGGCACAGGGAGTATATTCCCTCCTATAATTCACCCCTCCACTTT. It specifies CASSLAGHREYIPSYNSPLHF.

The chain is built from TRBV30 and TRBJ1-2, with a possible D match to TRBD1 (6 bases). Trimming removed 4 bases at V and 5 bases at J, with 20 bases between. This CDR3 region has 15 residues. The germline V gene has CDR1 GTSNPN and CDR2 SVGIG (reference sequence). The CDR3 sequence: CAWTDSLIPGYGYTF. DNA for the CDR3: TGTGCCTGGACGGACAGTTTGATCCCAGGGTATGGCTACACCTTC.

This clone has only a few counts. The CDR3 region is CASQGRQATNEKLFF. Here the CDR3 DNA reads TGTGCCAGCCAAGGTCGACAGGCAACTAATGAAAAACTGTTTTTT. The chain is built from TRBV2 and TRBJ1-4; perhaps TRBD1 as D (6 bases). The CDR3 sequence is 15 residues long. The ends were cut back, 8 bases at V and 0 bases at J, with 13 bases in the middle. CDR1 SNHLY and CDR2 FYNNEI come from the germline V gene.

This chain uses TRBV27 with TRBJ2-1; a possible D gene is TRBD2 (6 bases). The CDR3 length is 15 residues. V shed 6 bases and J shed 2 bases, with 14 bases lying between them. Germline V gives CDR1 MNHEY, CDR2 SMNVEV (reference sequence). The CDR3 region has the DNA TGTGCCAGCAGCGGCGGGACTCCGACCTACAATGAGCAGTTCTTC. This translates into CASSGGTPTYNEQFF.

This clone showed up many times. V is TRBV6-2 or TRBV6-3 and J is TRBJ2-7; tentative D call: TRBD1 (6 bases). V was pared by 2 bases and J by 0 bases, with 8 bases between. CDR1 MNHEY and CDR2 SVGEGT come from the germline V gene. The CDR3 spans 14 residues. The CDR3 DNA is TGTGCCAGCAGTTACGTAGGGGGCTCCTACGAGCAGTACTTC. Translating gives CASSYVGGSYEQYF.

The chain recombines TRBV12-5 with TRBJ2-7, with 8 bases fitting TRBD1. This CDR3 comprises 17 residues. Trimming took 0 bases from V and 2 from J; bases not matched to a gene: 9. Germline CDR1 and CDR2: LGHNT and FRNRAP. The CDR3 sequence: CASGLVLGRGQAYEQYF. In DNA, the CDR3 is TGTGCTAGTGGTTTGGTACTGGGCCGGGGACAGGCCTACGAGCAGTACTTC.

This clone has just a few counts. V usage is TRBV7-9 and J usage is TRBJ1-4; 7 bases are shared with TRBD1. The germline V gene has CDR1 SEHNR and CDR2 FQNEAQ (reference sequence). This CDR3 region has 14 residues. V shed 5 bases and J 4 bases; nucleotides not matched to a gene: 4. The CDR3 DNA reads as TGTGCCAGCAGCCGGGGACAGAGTAATGAAAAACTGTTTTTT. It yields the protein CASSRGQSNEKLFF.

The chain has TRBV19 and TRBJ1-1, with 11 bases matching TRBD1. Looked up from germline, CDR1 is LNHDA and CDR2 is SQIVND (reference sequence). The CDR3 has 13 residues. After removal of 5 bases from V and 10 bases from J, the junction contained 6 bases not matched to a gene. Written as DNA, the CDR3 is TGTGCCAGTAGTTCGGACAGGGGGCAAATAGCTTTCTTT. Translation gives CASSSDRGQIAFF.

This clone was seen just once. The chain couples TRBV6-2 or TRBV6-3 to TRBJ2-3, with D uncertain. This CDR3 has 16 amino acids. V gave up 5 bases and J gave up 0 bases, with 15 bases separating them. CDR1 is MNHEY and CDR2 is SVGEGT in the germline V gene. Here the CDR3 DNA reads TGTGCCAGCAGTACCCGACCTAGATATAGCACAGATACGCAGTATTTT. Its translation: CASSTRPRYSTDTQYF.

V is TRBV2 and J is TRBJ2-5, with 10 bases matching TRBD1. The CDR3 contains 13 residues. Per germline, CDR1 SNHLY and CDR2 FYNNEI. Unmatched junction bases numbered 4, after V lost 8 bases and J lost 4 bases. This CDR3 is CASLTGGAETQYF. The CDR3 region has the DNA TGTGCCAGCCTGACAGGGGGCGCAGAGACCCAGTACTTC.

The chain employs TRBV5-5 and TRBJ1-6, with 8 bases aligning to TRBD1. CDR1 SGHKS and CDR2 YYEKEE come from the germline V gene (reference sequence). Trimming at V came to 0 bases and at J to 13 bases, leaving 12 bases not matched to a gene. This CDR3 comprises 16 residues. Written as DNA, the CDR3 is TGTGCCAGCAGCTTGGATCCCGGGACAGGCGGCCCGCCCCTCCACTTT. This sequence encodes CASSLDPGTGGPPLHF.